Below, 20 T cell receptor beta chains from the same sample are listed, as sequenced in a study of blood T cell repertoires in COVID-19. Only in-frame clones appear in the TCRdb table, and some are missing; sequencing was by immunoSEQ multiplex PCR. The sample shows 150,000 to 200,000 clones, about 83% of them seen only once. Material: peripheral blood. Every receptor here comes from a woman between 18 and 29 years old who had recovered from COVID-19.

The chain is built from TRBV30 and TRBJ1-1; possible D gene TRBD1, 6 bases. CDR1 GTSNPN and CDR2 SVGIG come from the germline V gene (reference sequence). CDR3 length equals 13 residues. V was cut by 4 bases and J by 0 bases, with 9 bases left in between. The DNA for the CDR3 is TGTGCCTGGACCGGGACAATGAACACTGAAGCTTTCTTT. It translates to CAWTGTMNTEAFF.

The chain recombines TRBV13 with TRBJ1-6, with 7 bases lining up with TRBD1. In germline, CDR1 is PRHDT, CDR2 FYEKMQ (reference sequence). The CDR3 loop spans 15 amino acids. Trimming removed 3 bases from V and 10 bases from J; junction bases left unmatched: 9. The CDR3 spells CASSLGETGWSPLHF. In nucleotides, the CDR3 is TGTGCCAGCAGCTTGGGCGAGACAGGGTGGTCACCCCTCCACTTT.

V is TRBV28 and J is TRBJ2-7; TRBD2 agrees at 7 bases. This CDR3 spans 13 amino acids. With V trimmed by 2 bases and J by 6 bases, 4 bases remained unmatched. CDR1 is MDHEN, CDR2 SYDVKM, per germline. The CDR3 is CASSLAGDSEQYV. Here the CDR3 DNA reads TGTGCCAGCAGTTTAGCGGGAGACAGCGAGCAGTACGTC.

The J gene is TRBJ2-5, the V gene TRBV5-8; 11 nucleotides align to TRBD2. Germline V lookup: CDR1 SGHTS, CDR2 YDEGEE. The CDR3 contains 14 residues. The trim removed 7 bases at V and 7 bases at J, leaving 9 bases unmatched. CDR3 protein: CASLAGGRTGTQYF. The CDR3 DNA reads TGTGCCAGCCTAGCGGGAGGACGTACGGGGACCCAGTACTTC.

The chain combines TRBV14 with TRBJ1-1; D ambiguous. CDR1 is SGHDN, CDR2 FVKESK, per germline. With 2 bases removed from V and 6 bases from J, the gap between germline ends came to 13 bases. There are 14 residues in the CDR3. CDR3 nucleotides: TGTGCCAGCAGCCAAAGGCAGGCCTCCGCTGAAGCTTTCTTT. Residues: CASSQRQASAEAFF.

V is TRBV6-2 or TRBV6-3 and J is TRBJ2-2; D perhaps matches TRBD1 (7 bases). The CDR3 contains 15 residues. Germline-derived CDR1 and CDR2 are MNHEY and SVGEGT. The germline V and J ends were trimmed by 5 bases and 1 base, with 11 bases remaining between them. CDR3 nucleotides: TGTGCCAGCAGTGGCGGGACAGAGAACACCGGGGAGCTGTTTTTT. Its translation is CASSGGTENTGELFF.

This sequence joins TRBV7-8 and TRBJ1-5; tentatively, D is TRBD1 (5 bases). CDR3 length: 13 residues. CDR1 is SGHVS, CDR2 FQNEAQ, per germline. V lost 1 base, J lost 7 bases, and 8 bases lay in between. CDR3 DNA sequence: TGTGCCAGCAGCTTAGAGGGGCAACAGCCCCAGCATTTT. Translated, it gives CASSLEGQQPQHF. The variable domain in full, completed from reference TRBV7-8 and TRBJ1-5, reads GAGVSQSPRYKVAKRGQDVALRCDPISGHVSLFWYQQALGQGPEFLTYFQNEAQLDKSGLPSDRFFAERPEGSVSTLKIQRTQQEDSAVYLCASSLEGQQPQHFGDGTRLSIL.

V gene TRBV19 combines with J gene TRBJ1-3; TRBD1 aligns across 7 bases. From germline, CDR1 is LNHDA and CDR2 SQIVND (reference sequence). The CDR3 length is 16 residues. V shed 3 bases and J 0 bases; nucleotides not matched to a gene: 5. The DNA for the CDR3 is TGTGCCAGTAGTATTGGGGGACAGTACTCTGGAAACACCATATATTTT. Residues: CASSIGGQYSGNTIYF.

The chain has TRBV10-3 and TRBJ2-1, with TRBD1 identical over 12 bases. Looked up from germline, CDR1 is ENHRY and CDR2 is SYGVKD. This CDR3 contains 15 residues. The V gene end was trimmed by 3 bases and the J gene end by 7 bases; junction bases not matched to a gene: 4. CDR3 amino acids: CAISETGQGANEQFF. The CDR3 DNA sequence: TGTGCCATCAGTGAAACGGGACAGGGGGCAAATGAGCAGTTCTTC.

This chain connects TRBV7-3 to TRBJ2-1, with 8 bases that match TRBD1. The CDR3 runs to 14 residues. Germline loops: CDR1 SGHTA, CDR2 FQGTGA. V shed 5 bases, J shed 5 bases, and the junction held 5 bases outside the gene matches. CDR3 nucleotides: TGTGCCAGCAGCCTGGGACAGGCCCACAATGAGCAGTTCTTC. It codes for CASSLGQAHNEQFF.

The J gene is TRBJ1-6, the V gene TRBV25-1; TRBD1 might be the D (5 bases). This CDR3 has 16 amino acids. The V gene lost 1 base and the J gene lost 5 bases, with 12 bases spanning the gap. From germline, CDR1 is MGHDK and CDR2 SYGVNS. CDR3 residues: CASSESRDKNNSPLHF. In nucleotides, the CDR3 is TGTGCCAGCAGTGAATCCAGGGATAAGAATAATTCACCCCTCCACTTT.

CDR3 bases: TGCGCCAGCAGCCCCCTAGCGGGAGTTCCAGATACGCAGTATTTT. Protein product: CASSPLAGVPDTQYF. This rearrangement joins TRBV4-3 to TRBJ2-3; 10 nucleotides match TRBD2. Germline V gives CDR1 LGHNA, CDR2 YSLEER. Losses at the gene ends were 4 bases for V and 4 bases for J; bases not matched to a gene: 5. This CDR3 has 15 residues.

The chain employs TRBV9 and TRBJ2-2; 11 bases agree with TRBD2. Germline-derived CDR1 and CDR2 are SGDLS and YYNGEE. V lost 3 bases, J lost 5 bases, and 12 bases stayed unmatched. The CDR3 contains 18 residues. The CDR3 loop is CASSDSPSTSGITGELFF. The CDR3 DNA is TGTGCCAGCAGCGACAGCCCTTCGACTAGCGGGATTACCGGGGAGCTGTTTTTT.

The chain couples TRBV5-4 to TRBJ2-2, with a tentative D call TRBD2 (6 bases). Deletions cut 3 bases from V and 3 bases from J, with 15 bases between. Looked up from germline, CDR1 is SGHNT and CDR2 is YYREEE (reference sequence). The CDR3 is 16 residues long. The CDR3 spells CASSSKTRTDTGELFF. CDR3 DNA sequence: TGTGCCAGCAGCTCTAAGACTAGAACCGACACCGGGGAGCTGTTTTTT.

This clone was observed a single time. CDR3 nucleotide sequence: TGTGCCAGCAGTTTTCAGGGGACGAATCAGCCCCAGCATTTT. Translating gives CASSFQGTNQPQHF. The rearrangement uses TRBV27 and TRBJ1-5, with D perhaps matching TRBD1 (6 bases). Trimming left V 3 bases short and J 4 bases short, with 10 bases between. The CDR3 loop spans 14 amino acids. Germline CDR1 MNHEY, CDR2 SMNVEV (reference sequence).

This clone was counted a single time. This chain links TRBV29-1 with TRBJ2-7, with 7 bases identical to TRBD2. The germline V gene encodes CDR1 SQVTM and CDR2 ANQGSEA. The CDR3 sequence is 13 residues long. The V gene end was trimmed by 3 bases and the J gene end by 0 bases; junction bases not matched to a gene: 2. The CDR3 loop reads CSVETGGSYEQYF. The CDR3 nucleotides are TGCAGCGTTGAGACGGGGGGCTCCTACGAGCAGTACTTC.

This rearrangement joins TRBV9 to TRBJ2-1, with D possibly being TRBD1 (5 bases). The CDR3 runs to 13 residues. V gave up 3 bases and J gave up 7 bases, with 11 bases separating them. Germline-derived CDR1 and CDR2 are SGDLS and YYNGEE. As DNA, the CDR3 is TGTGCCAGCAGCGAAGGACAATTTAATGAGCAGTTCTTC. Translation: CASSEGQFNEQFF. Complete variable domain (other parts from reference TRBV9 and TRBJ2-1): DSGVTQTPKHLITATGQRVTLRCSPRSGDLSVYWYQQSLDQGLQFLIQYYNGEERAKGNILERFSAQQFPDLHSELNLSSLELGDSALYFCASSEGQFNEQFFGPGTRLTVL.

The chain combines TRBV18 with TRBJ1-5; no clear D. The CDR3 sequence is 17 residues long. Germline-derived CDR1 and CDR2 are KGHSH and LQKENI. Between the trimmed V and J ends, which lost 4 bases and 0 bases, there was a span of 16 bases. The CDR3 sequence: CASSLLTLDNSNQPQHF. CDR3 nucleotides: TGTGCCAGCTCACTATTGACACTCGACAATAGCAATCAGCCCCAGCATTTT.

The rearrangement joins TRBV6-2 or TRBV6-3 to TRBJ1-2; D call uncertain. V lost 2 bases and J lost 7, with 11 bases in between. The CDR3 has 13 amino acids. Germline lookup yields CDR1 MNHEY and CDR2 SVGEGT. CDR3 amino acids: CASSYDSRFGYTF. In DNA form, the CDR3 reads TGTGCCAGCAGTTACGACTCGCGTTTTGGCTACACCTTC.

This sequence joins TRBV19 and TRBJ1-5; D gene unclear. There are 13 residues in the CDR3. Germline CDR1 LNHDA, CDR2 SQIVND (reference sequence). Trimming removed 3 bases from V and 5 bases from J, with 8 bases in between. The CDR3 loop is CASSIGLDQPQHF. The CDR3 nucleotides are TGTGCCAGTAGTATCGGGTTGGATCAGCCCCAGCATTTT. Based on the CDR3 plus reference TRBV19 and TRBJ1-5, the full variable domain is DGGITQSPKYLFRKEGQNVTLSCEQNLNHDAMYWYRQDPGQGLRLIYYSQIVNDFQKGDIAEGYSVSREKKESFPLTVTSAQKNPTAFYLCASSIGLDQPQHFGDGTRLSIL.